The 26 T cell receptor beta chains below come from one sample, sequenced in a study of cytomegalovirus exposure and HLA in healthy donors. Amplification used 60 Vbeta primers and 13 Jbeta primers. Generated by immunoSEQ multiplex PCR, the TCRdb table keeps only in-frame clones and is missing some. The table includes around 180,000 clones, more than 80% detected once. The specimen sequenced was PBMCs. The receptors shown here come from a male donor in good health and CMV-seronegative.

The V and J genes are TRBV5-4 and TRBJ2-7, with D unclear. Trimming stripped 0 bases from V and 3 bases from J, with 13 bases between. Germline V lookup: CDR1 SGHNT, CDR2 YYREEE (reference sequence). The CDR3 loop spans 15 amino acids. The CDR3 DNA is TGTGCCAGCAGCTTGGGATCAGCCGCGGTCTACGAGCAGTACTTC. Its protein product is CASSLGSAAVYEQYF.

V is TRBV7-9 and J is TRBJ2-5; D is possibly TRBD2 (5 bases). The DNA end is more similar to TRBJ2-7, so the J call may be wrong. The CDR3 is 13 amino acids. CDR1 is SEHNR, CDR2 FQNEAQ, per germline (reference sequence). Here the CDR3 reads CASSFLGGGEQYF. In DNA form, the CDR3 reads TGTGCCAGCAGTTTTTTAGGCGGAGGCGAGCAGTACTTC.

CDR3 loop: CAWPCPGQGVGQPQHF. The DNA for the CDR3 is TGTGCCTGGCCGTGTCCGGGACAGGGGGTGGGTCAGCCCCAGCATTTT. The chain joins TRBV30 to TRBJ1-5; 11 bases are a match to TRBD1. V dropped 5 bases and J dropped 6; count of bases not matched to a gene: 12. This CDR3 region has 16 residues. The V gene's germline CDR1 is GTSNPN and CDR2 SVGIG (reference sequence).

This chain uses TRBV4-3 with TRBJ2-3; tentatively, D is TRBD2 (7 bases). V gave up 4 bases and J gave up 0 bases, with 11 bases separating them. Germline lookup yields CDR1 LGHNA and CDR2 YSLEER. The CDR3 has 15 residues. In DNA form, the CDR3 reads TGCGCCAGCAGCCGCGGGGGCCCGAGCACAGATACGCAGTATTTT. Its protein product is CASSRGGPSTDTQYF.

CDR3 sequence: CASSSTGGITGELFF. CDR3 sequence (DNA): TGTGCCAGTAGTTCGACAGGGGGCATCACCGGGGAGCTGTTTTTT. The chain uses TRBV19 and TRBJ2-2, with 10 bases fitting TRBD1. CDR3 size: 15 residues. After removal of 5 bases from V and 4 bases from J, the junction contained 4 bases not matched to a gene. Per the germline V gene, CDR1 is LNHDA and CDR2 is SQIVND (reference sequence).

The V and J genes are TRBV30 and TRBJ1-6; D is unresolved. Germline CDR1 is GTSNPN and CDR2 is SVGIG (reference sequence). V gave up 3 bases and J gave up 7 bases, with 7 bases separating them. The CDR3 extends over 12 amino acids. The CDR3 DNA sequence: TGTGCCTGGAGACTCAGGAATTCACCCCTCCACTTT. The encoded protein is CAWRLRNSPLHF.

The chain joins TRBV6-5 to TRBJ1-3; 7 bases map to TRBD1. V lost 2 bases, J lost 3 bases, and 1 base stayed unmatched. CDR1 and CDR2 from the germline V gene are MNHEY and SVGAGI. CDR3 size: 14 residues. As DNA, the CDR3 is TGTGCCAGCAGTTACGGACAGGATGGAAACACCATATATTTT. This translates into CASSYGQDGNTIYF.

The V call is TRBV18, the J call TRBJ1-5, with a weak D call TRBD1 (5 bases). This CDR3 has 14 amino acids. Germline loops: CDR1 KGHSH, CDR2 LQKENI. The germline V and J ends were trimmed by 2 bases and 5 bases, with 10 bases remaining between them. The CDR3 nucleotides read TGTGCCAGCTCACCAGGAGGAGGGGATCAGCCCCAGCATTTT. Protein sequence: CASSPGGGDQPQHF.

The chain recombines TRBV5-6 with TRBJ2-1, with 10 bases matching TRBD2. Germline CDR1 and CDR2: SGHDT and YYEEEE. With V trimmed by 4 bases and J by 7 bases, 14 bases remained unmatched. The CDR3 has 17 residues. The CDR3 coding sequence is TGTGCCAGCAGCATAGGGAAGCTAGCGGGAGTCGGGAATGAGCAGTTCTTC. Translating it yields CASSIGKLAGVGNEQFF.

The rearrangement uses TRBV19 and TRBJ1-2, with D unclear. This CDR3 comprises 19 residues. In germline, CDR1 is LNHDA, CDR2 SQIVND (reference sequence). The V end lost 6 bases, the J end lost 0 bases, and 26 bases lay between the germline ends. The CDR3 DNA is TGTGCCAGTAGCCCGGGAGAAGGACGGGCGGTCGAGTCTAACTATGGCTACACCTTC. This gives the protein CASSPGEGRAVESNYGYTF.

The chain joins TRBV19 to TRBJ2-6; 11 bases align to TRBD1. The germline gives CDR1 LNHDA, CDR2 SQIVND (reference sequence). V shed 7 bases, J shed 2 bases, and the junction held 10 bases outside the gene matches. The CDR3 is made up of 18 amino acids. CDR3 sequence: CASTPRTGGLTGANVLTF. CDR3 nucleotide sequence: TGTGCCAGTACCCCTCGGACAGGGGGCTTAACTGGGGCCAACGTCCTGACTTTC.

This chain connects TRBV6-6 to TRBJ1-1; 9 bases fit TRBD1. The CDR3 runs to 14 residues. Germline lookup yields CDR1 MNHNY and CDR2 SVGAGI (reference sequence). V gave up 5 bases and J gave up 5 bases; unmatched junction bases: 6. In DNA form, the CDR3 reads TGTGCCAGCAGTCCCGGGACAGGGCGAACTGAAGCTTTCTTT. This translates into CASSPGTGRTEAFF.

The CDR3 here is CASSLGVPGSNSPLHF. DNA of the CDR3: TGTGCCAGCAGCTTAGGGGTACCAGGCTCCAATTCACCCCTCCACTTT. This chain links TRBV7-7 with TRBJ1-6, with unresolved D. Trimming left V 1 base short and J 7 bases short, with 14 bases between. Germline loops: CDR1 SSHAT, CDR2 FNYEAQ (reference sequence). This CDR3 comprises 16 residues.

The V gene is TRBV6-5, the J gene TRBJ1-3, with a possible D match to TRBD1 (5 bases). V lost 5 bases and J lost 0, with 11 bases in between. Germline V lookup: CDR1 MNHEY, CDR2 SVGAGI. The CDR3 has 15 amino acids. CDR3 residues: CASSRGIGSGNTIYF. For the CDR3, the DNA is TGTGCCAGCAGTCGGGGGATTGGCTCTGGAAACACCATATATTTT.

The chain combines TRBV27 with TRBJ2-7; D perhaps matches TRBD1 (6 bases). The CDR3 covers 13 residues. V was pared by 5 bases and J by 3 bases, with 11 bases between. Germline values: CDR1 MNHEY, CDR2 SMNVEV (reference sequence). CDR3 region: CASSELQGYEQYF. The CDR3 nucleotides read TGTGCCAGCAGTGAGTTACAGGGCTACGAGCAGTACTTC.

This rearrangement joins TRBV19 to TRBJ1-2, with TRBD1 matching 9 bases. V lost 8 bases and J lost 2; bases outside the gene matches: 9. Germline-derived CDR1 and CDR2 are LNHDA and SQIVND (reference sequence). The CDR3 consists of 15 residues. CDR3 coding DNA: TGTGCCAGTTTCCCTCGGACAGGGGTAAACTATGGCTACACCTTC. This translates into CASFPRTGVNYGYTF.

V and J are TRBV15 and TRBJ1-2; D unresolved. Per the germline V gene, CDR1 is LNHNV and CDR2 is YYDKDF (reference sequence). V shed 4 bases and J shed 4 bases, with 10 bases lying between them. The CDR3 is made up of 13 amino acids. CDR3 DNA: TGTGCCACCAGCATGTCAACAGCCTATGGCTACACCTTC. Its translation is CATSMSTAYGYTF.

This clone was counted between two and nine times. This sequence joins TRBV7-6 and TRBJ1-3, with TRBD1 matching over 7 bases. Germline V CDR1 and CDR2: SGHVS, FNYEAQ. J gave up 2 bases and V 5 bases, and 9 bases lay outside the gene matches. The CDR3 consists of 16 residues. CDR3: CASSQGQVLTGNTIYF. The CDR3 nucleotides read TGTGCCAGCAGCCAAGGACAGGTACTCACTGGAAACACCATATATTTT.

The rearrangement joins TRBV7-2 to TRBJ2-1; the match to TRBD1 covers 11 bases. CDR3 size: 18 residues. Germline assignment: CDR1 SGHTA and CDR2 FQGNSA. V shed 6 bases, J shed 6 bases, and the junction held 16 bases outside the gene matches. CDR3 nucleotides: TGTGCCAGCAGAAAAGGACAGGGGGCTGTAAATTTCCCCAATGAGCAGTTCTTC. Residues: CASRKGQGAVNFPNEQFF.

The rearrangement joins TRBV5-5 to TRBJ2-7, with 10 bases that match TRBD2. The length of the CDR3 is 17 residues. The germline V gene has CDR1 SGHKS and CDR2 YYEKEE (reference sequence). The junction had 9 bases not matched to a gene; V was cut back by 3 bases and J by 0 bases. DNA for the CDR3: TGTGCCAGCAGCTCATCGCTAGCGGGGGTTGCCTCCTACGAGCAGTACTTC. Amino acid sequence: CASSSSLAGVASYEQYF.

The J gene is TRBJ2-5, the V gene TRBV5-1; 8 nucleotides match TRBD1. V shed 2 bases and J 0 bases; nucleotides not matched to a gene: 6. The length of the CDR3 is 16 residues. CDR1 and CDR2 from the germline V gene are SGHRS and YFSETQ. The chain's CDR3 is CASSFPGQAYQETQYF. CDR3 nucleotide sequence: TGCGCCAGCAGCTTCCCGGGACAGGCCTACCAAGAGACCCAGTACTTC.

This chain's CDR3 is CASSRRTSGVYEQYF. CDR3 nucleotides: TGTGCCAGCAGCCGCCGGACTAGCGGGGTTTACGAGCAGTACTTC. This sequence joins TRBV14 and TRBJ2-7; 12 positions match TRBD2. The length of the CDR3 is 15 residues. The germline V gene encodes CDR1 SGHDN and CDR2 FVKESK. After removal of 4 bases from V and 4 bases from J, the junction contained 5 bases not matched to a gene.

V is TRBV11-2 and J is TRBJ1-2, with TRBD1 identical over 7 bases. J was trimmed by 4 bases and V by 8 bases; bases with no gene match: 10. CDR3 length equals 14 residues. Germline assignment: CDR1 SGHAT and CDR2 FQNNGV. CDR3 nucleotides: TGTGCCAGCCAAAGAGGGGACAGTCTCTATGGCTACACCTTC. Protein: CASQRGDSLYGYTF.

CDR3 sequence (DNA): TGTGCCAGCAGCTTAGTCGGCGGGTCCGGGGAAAAACTGTTTTTT. Translation gives CASSLVGGSGEKLFF. This chain connects TRBV7-9 to TRBJ1-4; D call uncertain. CDR3 length equals 15 residues. The germline V gene encodes CDR1 SEHNR and CDR2 FQNEAQ (reference sequence). The V end lost 1 base, the J end lost 8 bases, and 14 bases lay between the germline ends.

The genes are TRBV5-1 and TRBJ2-5; D might be TRBD1 (6 bases). V was cut by 4 bases and J by 4 bases, with 23 bases left in between. CDR3 length equals 17 residues. From germline, CDR1 is SGHRS and CDR2 YFSETQ. CDR3 bases: TGCGCCAGCAGCCCCCAGGACAGTTCGGATCCCTTAGAGACCCAGTACTTC. It codes for CASSPQDSSDPLETQYF.

DNA of the CDR3: TGCAGCGCCGGGAGGAGCTCCGAGCAGTACTTC. Its translation: CSAGRSSEQYF. The genes are TRBV20-1 and TRBJ2-7; 7 bases line up with TRBD2. There are 11 residues in the CDR3. CDR1 and CDR2 from the germline V gene are DFQATT and SNEGSKA (reference sequence).